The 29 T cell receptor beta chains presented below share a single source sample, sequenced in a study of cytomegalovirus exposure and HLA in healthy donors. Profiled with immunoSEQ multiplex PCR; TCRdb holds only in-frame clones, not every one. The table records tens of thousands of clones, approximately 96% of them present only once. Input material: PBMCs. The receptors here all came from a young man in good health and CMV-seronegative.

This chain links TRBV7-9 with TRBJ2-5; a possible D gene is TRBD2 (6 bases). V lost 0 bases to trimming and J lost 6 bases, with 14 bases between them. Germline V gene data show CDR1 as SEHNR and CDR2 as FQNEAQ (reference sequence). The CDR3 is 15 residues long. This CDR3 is CASSLARTTPQTQYF. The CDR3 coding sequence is TGTGCCAGCAGCTTAGCTCGGACTACCCCGCAGACCCAGTACTTC.

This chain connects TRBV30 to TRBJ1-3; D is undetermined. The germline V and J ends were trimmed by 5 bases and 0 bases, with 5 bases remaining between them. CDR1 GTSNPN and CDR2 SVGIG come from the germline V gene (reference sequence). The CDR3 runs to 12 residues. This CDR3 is CAWLSSGNTIYF. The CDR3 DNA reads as TGTGCCTGGCTTAGCTCTGGAAACACCATATATTTT.

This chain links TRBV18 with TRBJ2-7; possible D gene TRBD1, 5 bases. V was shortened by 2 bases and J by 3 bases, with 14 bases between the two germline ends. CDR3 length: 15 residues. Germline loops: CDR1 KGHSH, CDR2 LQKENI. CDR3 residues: CASSPSRQTYYEQYF. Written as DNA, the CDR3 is TGTGCCAGCTCACCAAGCCGACAGACTTACTACGAGCAGTACTTC.

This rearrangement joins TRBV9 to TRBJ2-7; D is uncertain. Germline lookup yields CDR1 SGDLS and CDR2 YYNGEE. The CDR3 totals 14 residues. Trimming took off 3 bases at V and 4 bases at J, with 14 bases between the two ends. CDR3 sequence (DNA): TGTGCCAGCAGCGGCGATCTCTTCCCTTACGAGCAGTACTTC. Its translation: CASSGDLFPYEQYF. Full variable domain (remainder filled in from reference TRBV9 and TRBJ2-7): DSGVTQTPKHLITATGQRVTLRCSPRSGDLSVYWYQQSLDQGLQFLIQYYNGEERAKGNILERFSAQQFPDLHSELNLSSLELGDSALYFCASSGDLFPYEQYFGPGTRLTVT.

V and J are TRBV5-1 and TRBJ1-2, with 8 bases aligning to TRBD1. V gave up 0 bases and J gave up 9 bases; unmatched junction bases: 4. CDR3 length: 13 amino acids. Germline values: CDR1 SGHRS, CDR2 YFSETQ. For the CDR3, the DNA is TGCGCCAGCAGCTTGGGACAGGGGCTTCGCTACACCTTC. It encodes CASSLGQGLRYTF.

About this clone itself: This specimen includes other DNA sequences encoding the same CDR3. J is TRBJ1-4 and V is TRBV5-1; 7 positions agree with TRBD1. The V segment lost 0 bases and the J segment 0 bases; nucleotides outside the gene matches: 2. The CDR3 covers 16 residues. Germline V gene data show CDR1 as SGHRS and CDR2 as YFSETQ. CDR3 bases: TGCGCCAGCAGCTTGGGACAGGGCGCAACTAATGAAAAACTGTTTTTT. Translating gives CASSLGQGATNEKLFF.

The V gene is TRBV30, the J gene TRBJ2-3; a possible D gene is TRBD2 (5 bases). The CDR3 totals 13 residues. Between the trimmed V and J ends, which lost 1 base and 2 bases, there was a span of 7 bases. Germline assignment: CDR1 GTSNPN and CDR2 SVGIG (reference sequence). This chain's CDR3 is CAWSGGPTDTQYF. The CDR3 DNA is TGTGCCTGGAGTGGCGGGCCCACAGATACGCAGTATTTT.

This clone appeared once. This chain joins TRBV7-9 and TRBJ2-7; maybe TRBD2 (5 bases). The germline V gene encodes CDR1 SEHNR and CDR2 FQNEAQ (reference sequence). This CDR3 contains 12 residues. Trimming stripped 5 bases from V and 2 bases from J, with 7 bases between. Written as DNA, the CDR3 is TGTGCCAGCAGCATGGGAGCCTACGAGCAGTACTTC. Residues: CASSMGAYEQYF.

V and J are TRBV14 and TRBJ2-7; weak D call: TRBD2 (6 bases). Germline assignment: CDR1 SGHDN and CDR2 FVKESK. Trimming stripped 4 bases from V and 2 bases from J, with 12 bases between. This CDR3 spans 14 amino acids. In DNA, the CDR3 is TGTGCCAGCAGCCGGAGGGGTTCTCCCTACGAGCAGTACTTC. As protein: CASSRRGSPYEQYF.

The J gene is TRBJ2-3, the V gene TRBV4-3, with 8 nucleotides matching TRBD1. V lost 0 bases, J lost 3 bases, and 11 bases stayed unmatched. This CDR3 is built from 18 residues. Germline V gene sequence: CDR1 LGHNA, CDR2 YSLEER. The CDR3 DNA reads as TGCGCCAGCAGCCAAGACTGGCCCCAGGGGGCGCAGACAGATACGCAGTATTTT. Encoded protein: CASSQDWPQGAQTDTQYF.

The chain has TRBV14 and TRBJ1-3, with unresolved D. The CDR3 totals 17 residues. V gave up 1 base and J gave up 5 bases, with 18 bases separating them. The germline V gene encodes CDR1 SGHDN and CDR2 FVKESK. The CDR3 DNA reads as TGTGCCAGCAGCCAAGTGGGTCCAGGAGGACTTCGAAACACCATATATTTT. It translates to CASSQVGPGGLRNTIYF.

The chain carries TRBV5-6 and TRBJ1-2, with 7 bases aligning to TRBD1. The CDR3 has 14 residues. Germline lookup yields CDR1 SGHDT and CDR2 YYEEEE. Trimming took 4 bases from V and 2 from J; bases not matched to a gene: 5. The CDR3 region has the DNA TGTGCCAGCAGCCTGGGACAGCGAAACTATGGCTACACCTTC. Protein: CASSLGQRNYGYTF. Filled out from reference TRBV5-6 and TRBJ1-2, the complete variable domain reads DAGVTQSPTHLIKTRGQQVTLRCSPKSGHDTVSWYQQALGQGPQFIFQYYEEEERQRGNFPDRFSGHQFPNYSSELNVNALLLGDSALYLCASSLGQRNYGYTFGSGTRLTVV.

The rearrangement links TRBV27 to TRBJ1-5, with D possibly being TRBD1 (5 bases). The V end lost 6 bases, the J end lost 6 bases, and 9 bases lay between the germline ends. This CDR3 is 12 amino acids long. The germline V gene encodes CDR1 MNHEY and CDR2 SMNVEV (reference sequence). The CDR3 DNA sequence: TGTGCCAGCAGGAGGGGAGGTCAGCCCCAGCATTTT. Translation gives CASRRGGQPQHF.

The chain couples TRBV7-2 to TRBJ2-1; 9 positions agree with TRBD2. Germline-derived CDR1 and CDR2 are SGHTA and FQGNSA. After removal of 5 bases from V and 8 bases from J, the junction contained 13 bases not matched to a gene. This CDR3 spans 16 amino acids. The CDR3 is CASSPWLRGGGYEQFF. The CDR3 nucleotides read TGTGCCAGCAGCCCCTGGTTGCGCGGGGGGGGCTATGAGCAGTTCTTC.

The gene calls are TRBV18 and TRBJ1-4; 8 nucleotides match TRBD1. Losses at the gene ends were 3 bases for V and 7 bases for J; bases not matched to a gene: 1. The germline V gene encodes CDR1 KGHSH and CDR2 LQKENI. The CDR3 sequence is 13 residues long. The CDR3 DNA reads TGTGCCAGCTCACCCGGACAGGGTGAAAAACTGTTTTTT. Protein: CASSPGQGEKLFF. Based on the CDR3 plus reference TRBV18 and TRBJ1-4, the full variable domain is NAGVMQNPRHLVRRRGQEARLRCSPMKGHSHVYWYRQLPEEGLKFMVYLQKENIIDESGMPKERFSAEFPKEGPSILRIQQVVRGDSAAYFCASSPGQGEKLFFGSGTQLSVL.

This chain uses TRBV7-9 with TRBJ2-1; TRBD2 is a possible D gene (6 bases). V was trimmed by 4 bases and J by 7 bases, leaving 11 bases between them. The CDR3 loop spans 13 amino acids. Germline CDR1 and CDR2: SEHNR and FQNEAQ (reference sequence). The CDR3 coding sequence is TGTGCCAGCAGCTCAGCAGGGAGGAATGAGCAGTTCTTC. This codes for CASSSAGRNEQFF.

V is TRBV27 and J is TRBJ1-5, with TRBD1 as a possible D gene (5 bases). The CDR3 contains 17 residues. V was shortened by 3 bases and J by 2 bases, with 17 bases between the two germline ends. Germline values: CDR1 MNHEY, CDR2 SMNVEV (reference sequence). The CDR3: CASSFSGYGGGNQPQHF. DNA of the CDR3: TGTGCCAGCAGTTTCTCCGGCTATGGGGGGGGCAATCAGCCCCAGCATTTT.

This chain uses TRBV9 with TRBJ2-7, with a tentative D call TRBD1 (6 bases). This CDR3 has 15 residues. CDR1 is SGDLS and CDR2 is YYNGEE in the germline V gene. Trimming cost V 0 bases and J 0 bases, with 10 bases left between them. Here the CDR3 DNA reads TGTGCCAGCAGCGTAGGACAGGCTACCTCCTACGAGCAGTACTTC. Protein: CASSVGQATSYEQYF. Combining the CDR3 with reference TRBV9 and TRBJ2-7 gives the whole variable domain DSGVTQTPKHLITATGQRVTLRCSPRSGDLSVYWYQQSLDQGLQFLIQYYNGEERAKGNILERFSAQQFPDLHSELNLSSLELGDSALYFCASSVGQATSYEQYFGPGTRLTVT.

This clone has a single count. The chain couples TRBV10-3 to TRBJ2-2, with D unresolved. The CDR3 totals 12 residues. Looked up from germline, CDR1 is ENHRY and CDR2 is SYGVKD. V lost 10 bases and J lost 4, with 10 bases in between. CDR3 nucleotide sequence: TGTGCCACCCAACTCGTCACCGGGGAGCTGTTTTTT. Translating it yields CATQLVTGELFF.

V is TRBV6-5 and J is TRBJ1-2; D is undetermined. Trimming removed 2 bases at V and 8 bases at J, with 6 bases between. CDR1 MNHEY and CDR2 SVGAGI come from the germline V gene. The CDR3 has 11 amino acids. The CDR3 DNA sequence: TGTGCCAGCAGTTACCTCGGGGGCTACACCTTC. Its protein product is CASSYLGGYTF.

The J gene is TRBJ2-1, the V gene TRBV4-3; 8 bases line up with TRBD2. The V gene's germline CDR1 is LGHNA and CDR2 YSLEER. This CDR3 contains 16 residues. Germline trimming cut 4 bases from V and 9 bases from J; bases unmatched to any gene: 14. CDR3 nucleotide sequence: TGCGCCAGCAGCCGCGAAGTAGCGGGGTTGTTAGGTGAGCAGTTCTTC. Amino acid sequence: CASSREVAGLLGEQFF.

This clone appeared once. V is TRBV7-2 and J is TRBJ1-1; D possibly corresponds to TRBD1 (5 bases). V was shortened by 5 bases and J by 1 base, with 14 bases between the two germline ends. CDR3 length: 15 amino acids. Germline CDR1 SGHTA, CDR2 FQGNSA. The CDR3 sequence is CASSPPFTGNTEAFF. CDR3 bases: TGTGCCAGCAGCCCGCCTTTTACAGGGAACACTGAAGCTTTCTTT.

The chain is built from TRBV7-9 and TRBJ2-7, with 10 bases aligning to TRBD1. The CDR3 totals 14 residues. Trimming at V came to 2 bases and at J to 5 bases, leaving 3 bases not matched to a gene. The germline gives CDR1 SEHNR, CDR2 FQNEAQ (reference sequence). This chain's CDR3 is CASSLRDRGDEQYF. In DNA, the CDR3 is TGTGCCAGCAGCTTAAGGGACAGGGGCGACGAGCAGTACTTC.

This CDR3 is CAISRTAASYEQYF. CDR3 sequence (DNA): TGTGCCATCAGCCGGACAGCAGCGTCCTACGAGCAGTACTTC. The V and J genes are TRBV10-3 and TRBJ2-7; D is perhaps TRBD1 (6 bases). The CDR3 runs 14 residues. Trimming took 6 bases from V and 1 from J, leaving 13 bases between them. The germline gives CDR1 ENHRY, CDR2 SYGVKD.

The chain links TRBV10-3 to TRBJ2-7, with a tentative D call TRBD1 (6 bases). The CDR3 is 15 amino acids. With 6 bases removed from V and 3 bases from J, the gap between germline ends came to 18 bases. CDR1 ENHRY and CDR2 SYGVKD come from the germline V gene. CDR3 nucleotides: TGTGCCATCAGCTTGCAAAGCCAGGGGTTCTACGAGCAGTACTTC. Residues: CAISLQSQGFYEQYF.

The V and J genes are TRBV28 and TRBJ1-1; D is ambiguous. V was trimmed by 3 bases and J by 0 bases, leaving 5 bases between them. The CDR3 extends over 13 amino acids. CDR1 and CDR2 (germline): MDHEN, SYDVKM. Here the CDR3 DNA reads TGTGCCAGCAGTTTTAACATGAACACTGAAGCTTTCTTT. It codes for CASSFNMNTEAFF.

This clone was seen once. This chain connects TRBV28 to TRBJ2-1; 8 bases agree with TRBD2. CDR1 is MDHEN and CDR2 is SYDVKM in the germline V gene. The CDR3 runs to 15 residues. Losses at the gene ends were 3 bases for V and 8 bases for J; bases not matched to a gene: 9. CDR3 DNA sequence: TGTGCCAGCAGTTTCCGGGGGGGGCAGTTCGATGAGCAGTTCTTC. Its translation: CASSFRGGQFDEQFF.

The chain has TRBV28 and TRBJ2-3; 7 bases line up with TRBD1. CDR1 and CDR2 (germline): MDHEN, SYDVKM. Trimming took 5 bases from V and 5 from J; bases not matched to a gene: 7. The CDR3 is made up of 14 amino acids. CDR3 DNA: TGTGCCAGCAGTGCTCCGAGACAGGGAGATACGCAGTATTTT. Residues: CASSAPRQGDTQYF.

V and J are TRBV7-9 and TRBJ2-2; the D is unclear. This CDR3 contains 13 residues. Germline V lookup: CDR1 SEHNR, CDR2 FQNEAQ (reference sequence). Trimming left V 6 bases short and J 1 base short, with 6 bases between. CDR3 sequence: CASSSRNTGELFF. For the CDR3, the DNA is TGTGCCAGCAGTTCCCGGAACACCGGGGAGCTGTTTTTT.